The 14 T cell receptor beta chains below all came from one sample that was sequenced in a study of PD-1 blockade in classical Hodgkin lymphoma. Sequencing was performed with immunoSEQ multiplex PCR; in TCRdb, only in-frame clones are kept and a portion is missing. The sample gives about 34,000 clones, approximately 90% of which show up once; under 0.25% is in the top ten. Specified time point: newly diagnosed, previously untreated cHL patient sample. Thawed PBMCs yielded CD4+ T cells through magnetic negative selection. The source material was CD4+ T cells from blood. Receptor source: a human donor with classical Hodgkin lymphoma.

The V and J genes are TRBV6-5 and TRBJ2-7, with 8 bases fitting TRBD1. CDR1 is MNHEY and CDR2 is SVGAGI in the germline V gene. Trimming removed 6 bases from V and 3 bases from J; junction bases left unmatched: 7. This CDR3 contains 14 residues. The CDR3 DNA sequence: TGTGCCAGCAGAAAAGGACAGGGCCTCTACGAGCAGTACTTC. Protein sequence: CASRKGQGLYEQYF.

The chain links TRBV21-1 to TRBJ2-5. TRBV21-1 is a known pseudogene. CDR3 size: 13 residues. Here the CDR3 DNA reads TGTGCCAGCGCGCCTAACGGGCTAGAGACCCAGTACTTC. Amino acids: CASAPNGLETQYF.

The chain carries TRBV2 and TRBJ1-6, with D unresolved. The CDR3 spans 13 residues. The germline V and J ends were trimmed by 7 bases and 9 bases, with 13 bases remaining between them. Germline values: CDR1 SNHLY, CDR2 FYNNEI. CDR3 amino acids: CASKGSRGSPLHF. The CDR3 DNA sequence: TGTGCCAGCAAAGGGTCCCGGGGTTCACCCCTCCACTTT.

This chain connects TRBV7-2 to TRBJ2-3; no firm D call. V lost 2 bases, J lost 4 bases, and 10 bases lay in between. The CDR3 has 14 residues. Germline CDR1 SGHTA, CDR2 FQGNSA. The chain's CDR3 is CASSLFGRPDTQYF. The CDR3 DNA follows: TGTGCCAGCAGCTTATTTGGGCGCCCAGATACGCAGTATTTT.

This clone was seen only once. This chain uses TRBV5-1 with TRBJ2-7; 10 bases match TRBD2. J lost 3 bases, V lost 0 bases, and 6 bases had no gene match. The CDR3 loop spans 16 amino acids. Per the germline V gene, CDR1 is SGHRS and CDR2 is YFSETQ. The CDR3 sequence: CASSLGLAGAGYEQYF. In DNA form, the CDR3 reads TGCGCCAGCAGCTTGGGGCTAGCGGGAGCGGGCTACGAGCAGTACTTC.

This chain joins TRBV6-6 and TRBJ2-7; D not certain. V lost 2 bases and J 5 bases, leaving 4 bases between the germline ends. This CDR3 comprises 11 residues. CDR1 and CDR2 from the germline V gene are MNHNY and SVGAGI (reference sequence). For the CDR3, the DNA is TGTGCCAGCAGTTACAAGGACGAGCAGTACTTC. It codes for CASSYKDEQYF.

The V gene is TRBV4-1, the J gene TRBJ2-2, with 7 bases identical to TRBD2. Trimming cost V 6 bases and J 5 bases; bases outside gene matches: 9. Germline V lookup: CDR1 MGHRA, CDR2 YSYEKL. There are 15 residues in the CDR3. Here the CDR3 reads CASSLPRTRTGELFF. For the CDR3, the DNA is TGCGCCAGCAGTTTACCCCGGACTAGAACCGGGGAGCTGTTTTTT.

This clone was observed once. The CDR3 nucleotides read TGCGCCAGCAGTTTGAGGGGGGGCCTTTACAATGAGCAGTTCTTC. Translation: CASSLRGGLYNEQFF. V is TRBV10-2 and J is TRBJ2-1; D perhaps matches TRBD2 (7 bases). The CDR3 contains 15 residues. Germline V gene lookup returns CDR1 WSHSY and CDR2 SAAADI. V was pared by 5 bases and J by 4 bases, with 15 bases between.

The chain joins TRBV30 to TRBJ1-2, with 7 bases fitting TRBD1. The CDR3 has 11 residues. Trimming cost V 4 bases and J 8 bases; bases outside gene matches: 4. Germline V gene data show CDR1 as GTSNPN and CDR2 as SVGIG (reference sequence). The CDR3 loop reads CAWNRGRGYTF. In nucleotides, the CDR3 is TGTGCCTGGAACAGGGGTAGAGGCTACACCTTC.

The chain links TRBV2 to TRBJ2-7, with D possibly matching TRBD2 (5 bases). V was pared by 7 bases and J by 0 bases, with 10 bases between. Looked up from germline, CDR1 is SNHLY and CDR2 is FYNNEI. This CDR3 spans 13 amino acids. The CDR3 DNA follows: TGTGCCAGCACTCTAGGGAGCTCCTACGAGCAGTACTTC. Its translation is CASTLGSSYEQYF. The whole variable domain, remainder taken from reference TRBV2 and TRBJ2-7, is EPEVTQTPSHQVTQMGQEVILRCVPISNHLYFYWYRQILGQKVEFLVSFYNNEISEKSEIFDDQFSVERPDGSNFTLKIRSTKLEDSAMYFCASTLGSSYEQYFGPGTRLTVT.

The CDR3 bases are TGTGCCAGCAGCATGACTAGCGGCACAGATACGCAGTATTTT. Translated, it gives CASSMTSGTDTQYF. J is TRBJ2-3 and V is TRBV5-4; TRBD2 agrees at 8 bases. J gave up 1 base and V 4 bases, and 2 bases lay outside the gene matches. The CDR3 has 14 residues. CDR1 is SGHNT, CDR2 YYREEE, per germline (reference sequence).

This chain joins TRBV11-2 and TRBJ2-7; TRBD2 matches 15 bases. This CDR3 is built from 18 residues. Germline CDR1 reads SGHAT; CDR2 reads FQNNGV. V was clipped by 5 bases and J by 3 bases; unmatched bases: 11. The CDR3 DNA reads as TGTGCCAGCAGCCGAGGACTAGCGGGAGGGCCTGTTAACTACGAGCAGTACTTC. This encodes CASSRGLAGGPVNYEQYF.

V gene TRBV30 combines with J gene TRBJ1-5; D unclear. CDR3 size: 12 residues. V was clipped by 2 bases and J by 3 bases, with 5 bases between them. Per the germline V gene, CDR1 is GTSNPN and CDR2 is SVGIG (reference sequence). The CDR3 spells CAWSSSNQPQHF. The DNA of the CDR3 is TGTGCCTGGAGTAGTTCCAATCAGCCCCAGCATTTT.

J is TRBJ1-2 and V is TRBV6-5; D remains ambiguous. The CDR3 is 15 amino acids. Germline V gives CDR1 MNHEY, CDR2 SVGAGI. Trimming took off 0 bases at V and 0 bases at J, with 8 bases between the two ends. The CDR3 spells CASSYSWQPNYGYTF. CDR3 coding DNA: TGTGCCAGCAGTTACTCCTGGCAGCCTAACTATGGCTACACCTTC.